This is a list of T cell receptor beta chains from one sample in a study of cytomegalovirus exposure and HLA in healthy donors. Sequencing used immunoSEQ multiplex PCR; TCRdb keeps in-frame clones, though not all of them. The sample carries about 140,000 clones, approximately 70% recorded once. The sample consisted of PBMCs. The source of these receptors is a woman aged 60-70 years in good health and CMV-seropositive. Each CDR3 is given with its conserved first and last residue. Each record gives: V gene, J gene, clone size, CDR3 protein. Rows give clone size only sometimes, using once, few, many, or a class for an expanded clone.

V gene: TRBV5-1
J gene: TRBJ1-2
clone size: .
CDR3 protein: CASSPQGYNYGYTF

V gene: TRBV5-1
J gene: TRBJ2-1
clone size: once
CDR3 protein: CASSLEISSGVSSYNEQFF

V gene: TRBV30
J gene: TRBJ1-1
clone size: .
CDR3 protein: CAWSGQTGVAFF

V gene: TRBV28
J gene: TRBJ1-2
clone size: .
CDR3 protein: CASSLGQGYGYTF

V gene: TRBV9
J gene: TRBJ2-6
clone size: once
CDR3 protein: CVSSVGRARGANVLTF

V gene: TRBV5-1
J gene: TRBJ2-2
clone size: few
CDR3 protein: CASSLASRTTGELFF

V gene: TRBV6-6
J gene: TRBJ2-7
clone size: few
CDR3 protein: CASTKTSAYEQYF

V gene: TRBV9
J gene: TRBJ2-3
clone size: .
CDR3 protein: CASGFGLVRHLDF

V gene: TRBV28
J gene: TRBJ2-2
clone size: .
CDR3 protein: CASSLEVFSTGELFF

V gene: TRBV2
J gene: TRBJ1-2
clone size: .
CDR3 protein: CASSESEGYTF

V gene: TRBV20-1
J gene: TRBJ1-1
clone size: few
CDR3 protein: CSARDIQGTFF

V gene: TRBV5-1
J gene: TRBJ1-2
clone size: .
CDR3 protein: CASSLEGQLLTGYTF

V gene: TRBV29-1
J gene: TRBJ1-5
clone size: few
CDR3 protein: CSVSGQGVGQPQHF

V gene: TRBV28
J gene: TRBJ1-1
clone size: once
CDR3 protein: CASSLPGQNSWNTEAFF

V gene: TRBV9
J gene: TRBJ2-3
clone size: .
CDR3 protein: CASSAFGDTQYF

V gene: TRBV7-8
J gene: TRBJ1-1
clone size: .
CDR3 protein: CASSISGTGNTEAFF

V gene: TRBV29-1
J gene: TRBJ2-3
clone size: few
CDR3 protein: CSAGTGNSDTQYF

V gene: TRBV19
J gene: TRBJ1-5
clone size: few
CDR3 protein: CASSKGGRLADQPQHF

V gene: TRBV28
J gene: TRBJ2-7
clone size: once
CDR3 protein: CASSPGTSGFYEQYF

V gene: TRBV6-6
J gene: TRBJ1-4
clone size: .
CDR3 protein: CASSDRGQGREKLFF

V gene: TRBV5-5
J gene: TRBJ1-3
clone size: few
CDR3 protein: CASSLRDTDTIYF

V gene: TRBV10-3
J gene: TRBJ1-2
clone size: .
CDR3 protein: CAISDSRGIDGYTF

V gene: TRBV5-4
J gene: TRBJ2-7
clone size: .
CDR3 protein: CASSFPTSAPYEQYF

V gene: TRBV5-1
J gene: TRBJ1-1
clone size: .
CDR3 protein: CASSLMGATEAFF

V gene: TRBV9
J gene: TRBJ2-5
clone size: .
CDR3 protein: CASSATSGTVETQYF

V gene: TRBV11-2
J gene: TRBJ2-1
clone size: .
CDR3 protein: CASSLNLAGNEQFF

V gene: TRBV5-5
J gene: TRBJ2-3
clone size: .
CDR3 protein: CASAPGRITDTQYF

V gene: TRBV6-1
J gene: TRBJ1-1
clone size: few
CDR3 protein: CASSVLTGNTEAFF

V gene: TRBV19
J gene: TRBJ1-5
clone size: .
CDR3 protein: CASSADTNQPQHF

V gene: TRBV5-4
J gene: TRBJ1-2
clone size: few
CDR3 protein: CASSTERRNYGYTF

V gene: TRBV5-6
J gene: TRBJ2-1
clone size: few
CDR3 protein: CASSRRASGRYNEQFF

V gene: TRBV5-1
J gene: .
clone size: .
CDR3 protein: CASNSGGQGGEQYF

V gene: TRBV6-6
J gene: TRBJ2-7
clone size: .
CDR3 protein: CASSYRTSGGSYEQYF

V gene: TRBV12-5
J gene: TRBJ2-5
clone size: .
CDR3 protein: CASGLVLGGGTQYF

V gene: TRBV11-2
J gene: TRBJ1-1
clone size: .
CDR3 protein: CASSWTGGYMNTEAFF

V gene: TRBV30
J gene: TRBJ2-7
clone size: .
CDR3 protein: CAWSVVGLRGEQYF

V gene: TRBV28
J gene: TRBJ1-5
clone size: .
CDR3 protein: CASSLGSRASNQPQHF

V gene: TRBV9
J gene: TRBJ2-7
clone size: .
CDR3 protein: CASSVGGRDTNEQYF

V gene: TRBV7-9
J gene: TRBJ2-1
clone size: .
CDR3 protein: CASSLGTSSYNEQFF

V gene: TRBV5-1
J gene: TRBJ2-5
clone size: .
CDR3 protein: CASSPGGTGEQTQYF

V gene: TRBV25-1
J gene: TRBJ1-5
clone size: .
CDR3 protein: CASSESGTPRPQHF

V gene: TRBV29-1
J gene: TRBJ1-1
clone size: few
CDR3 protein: CSVEAGRGGEAFF

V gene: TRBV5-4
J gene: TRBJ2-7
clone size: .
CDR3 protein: CASSLAGASGRTYEQYF

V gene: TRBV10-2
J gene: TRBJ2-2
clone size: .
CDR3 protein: CASSVAGGTGELFF

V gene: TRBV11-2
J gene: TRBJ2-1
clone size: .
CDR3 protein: CASSRGRDLSEQFF

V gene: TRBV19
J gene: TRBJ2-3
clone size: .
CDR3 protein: CASSISTGGTQYF